Listed below are T cell receptor beta chains from one sample, sequenced in a study of control samples from healthy donors and cancer patients. Sequenced by immunoSEQ multiplex PCR; TCRdb stores in-frame clones only, minus some. Of 120,000 or so clones listed, around 90% are singletons. What was sequenced was blood. Source of these receptors: a man younger than 30 in good health. CDR3s leave out the opening cysteine and the closing phenylalanine or tryptophan. D genes are given only for firm matches.

>11|TRBD1|TRBJ1-1|TRBV19
ASSIQGAREAF
>13|TRBD2|TRBJ2-1|TRBV7-6
ASSLDSGGLNEQF
>14|.|TRBJ1-1|TRBV15
ATSREGSIQNTEAF
>14|.|TRBJ2-3|TRBV14
ASSRAGGRAGDTQY
>15|TRBD1|TRBJ2-1|TRBV10-3
AISEPPDRGRFNEQF
>12|.|TRBJ2-3|TRBV24-1
ATSDLVGADTQY
>11|TRBD1|TRBJ2-1|TRBV10-3
ASSGQGLNEQF
>14|TRBD1|TRBJ1-1|TRBV7-8
ASSKRRGREGTEAF
>12|.|TRBJ2-2|TRBV9
ASSAPGETGELF
>15|TRBD1|TRBJ1-2|TRBV14
ASSPPGQGPLNYGYT
>15|TRBD2|TRBJ2-5|TRBV5-4
ASSSAAQGLAEETQY
>13|TRBD1|TRBJ1-2|TRBV11-3
ASSQGALGNYGYT
>8|.|TRBJ2-5|TRBV28
ATHSETQY
>14|TRBD2|TRBJ2-5|TRBV6-5
ASSSPGREGPVSQY
>12|.|TRBJ1-5|TRBV2
ASSDPTGNQPQH
>13|.|TRBJ1-6|TRBV7-8
ASSSPWDINSPLH
>12|TRBD2|TRBJ2-5|TRBV7-9
ASSFSGGKETQY
>13|.|TRBJ1-1|TRBV2
ASSEGAPMNTEAF
>13|TRBD1|TRBJ1-5|TRBV5-1
ASSFDGQGNQPQH
>12|TRBD1|TRBJ1-4|TRBV5-1
ASSAGQGFEKLF
>9|.|TRBJ2-7|TRBV27
ASRNTYEQY
>13|TRBD1|TRBJ2-2|TRBV18
ASSPWDSGTGELF
>11|TRBD1|TRBJ2-5|TRBV5-1
ASSVGQAETQY
>10|.|TRBJ1-2|TRBV10-2
ASSDRGYGYT
>13|.|TRBJ2-1|TRBV10-3
AISESPGSYNEQF
>16|TRBD2|TRBJ2-7|TRBV2
ASSEEVAGGPTEYEQY
>11|.|TRBJ1-2|TRBV10-2
ASSEKPGGGYT
>13|.|TRBJ2-6|TRBV6-5
ASRRTGSGANVLT
>16|TRBD2|TRBJ2-2|TRBV11-2
ASSPRADLAGLTGELF
>11|.|TRBJ2-2|TRBV2
ASRDFLTGELF
>16|TRBD2|TRBJ2-4|TRBV5-1
ASSLELAGGLAKNIQY
>12|.|TRBJ2-1|TRBV19
ASSTWGSGNEQF
>15|TRBD1|TRBJ1-5|TRBV4-1
ASSQDLGGQGIQPQH
>11|.|TRBJ1-2|TRBV12-3/TRBV12-4
ASSPTQYYGYT
>11|.|TRBJ2-5|TRBV9
ASSVSPKETQY
>14|TRBD1|TRBJ1-6|TRBV5-1
ASGPGTGGYNSPLH
>13|TRBD1|TRBJ1-3|TRBV18
ASSLGQASGNTIY
>10|.|TRBJ2-5|TRBV21-1
ASIPRGETQY
>15|.|TRBJ2-2|TRBV24-1
ATSDGPRGGQAGELF
>14|.|TRBJ2-5|TRBV6-1
ASSDWGGPHPETQY
>12|TRBD1|TRBJ1-5|TRBV9
ASNPQGSGQPQH
>12|TRBD1|TRBJ1-6|TRBV2
ASRVDRVNSPLH
>13|.|TRBJ1-3|TRBV7-3
ASSLSGGFGNTIY
>12|.|TRBJ1-2|TRBV11-2
ASSLGVDTGGYT
>12|.|TRBJ1-5|TRBV5-8
ASSLGGLNQPQH
>13|TRBD1|TRBJ2-7|TRBV5-4
ASSSGTGGSYEQY
>10|.|TRBJ2-3|TRBV6-6
ASSPGGDTQY
>11|.|TRBJ1-5|TRBV12-3/TRBV12-4
ASSVREDQPQH
>14|TRBD2|TRBJ2-3|TRBV7-2
ASSPRLAGLTDTQY
>14|TRBD1|TRBJ1-2|TRBV28
ASSLGRGQGDYGYT
>12|TRBD1|TRBJ2-7|TRBV19
ASSTTTGPDEQY
>13|.|TRBJ1-4|TRBV27
ASSLSPATNEKLF
>13|.|TRBJ2-1|TRBV2
ASRLRVLSYNEQF
>12|TRBD1|TRBJ2-7|TRBV28
ASSSTGSSYEQY
>14|TRBD1|TRBJ1-1|TRBV7-6
ASSFGPPGQLTEAF
>15|.|TRBJ2-1|TRBV11-2
ASSTTSALSSYNEQF